This TCR beta chain was profiled in a study of blood T cell repertoires in COVID-19. For the study at large: Some COVID-19 samples were acute and others convalescent; all came from the United States, Italy and Spain.

Method: immunoSEQ multiplex PCR; TCRdb's copy keeps in-frame clones and lacks some. Of about 240,000 clones in the sample, about three quarters are singletons; the top ten hold 3.3%. Trimming removed 3 bases from V and 3 bases from J, with 3 bases in between. Germline V lookup: CDR1 MDHEN, CDR2 SYDVKM. CDR3 length: 11 residues. The chain couples TRBV28 to TRBJ2-7; D is undetermined. The sequence derives from a woman over 75 with acute or convalescent COVID-19. What was sequenced was peripheral blood. The CDR3 is CASSFGYEQYF. Written as DNA, the CDR3 is TGTGCCAGCAGTTTCGGCTACGAGCAGTACTTC.